This entry describes one T cell receptor beta chain. Antigen unknown. The record originates from a study of OX40 agonist ivuxolimab in advanced cancers. Study-level information: Aged roughly 23 to 79 with a mean of roughly 65 years, they were 82.7% male. Overall study results and limits: CD4+ and CD8+ blood T cells expanded clonally by week 6 at 0.1 to 3.0 mg/kg.

Peripheral blood came from all dose cohorts at three timepoints. Clones were read by immunoSEQ multiplex PCR, and TCRdb kept only the in-frame ones, dropping some. The sample lists tens of thousands of clones, just over 85% occurring once. This CDR3 is 15 amino acids long. V lost 3 bases and J lost 5; bases outside the gene matches: 4. The germline V gene encodes CDR1 MGHDK and CDR2 SYGVNS. The genes are TRBV25-1 and TRBJ1-4; 9 bases match TRBD1. The specimen comprised CD4+ or CD8+ T cells sorted from blood, sampled in a trial of the OX40 agonist ivuxolimab. This receptor was taken from an adult with an advanced solid tumor such as melanoma, head and neck, liver or kidney cancer. This chain's CDR3 is CASSDVGQGNEKLFF. The CDR3 DNA reads TGTGCCAGCAGTGATGTGGGACAGGGAAATGAAAAACTGTTTTTT.